Following are 32 T cell receptor beta chains from one sample sequenced in a study of T cell changes during pregnancy in multiple sclerosis. Profiling relied on immunoSEQ multiplex PCR, and the TCRdb table lists in-frame clones only, not all of them. The table lists tens of thousands of clones, approximately 92% of them singletons. The material sequenced was CD4+ T cells from peripheral blood mononuclear cells, taken after pregnancy. Receptors originate from a female donor in good health, enrolled as a control in a pregnancy study.

This clone was seen a single time. The gene calls are TRBV7-9 and TRBJ2-5, with D perhaps matching TRBD2 (6 bases). V lost 4 bases and J lost 2, with 14 bases in between. The CDR3 is 15 amino acids. The V gene's germline CDR1 is SEHNR and CDR2 FQNEAQ (reference sequence). This CDR3 is CASSSNQGGQETQYF. The CDR3 nucleotides are TGTGCCAGCAGCTCAAATCAGGGAGGACAAGAGACCCAGTACTTC.

This chain joins TRBV7-2 and TRBJ1-1; D is perhaps TRBD1 (6 bases). CDR3 length equals 17 residues. V lost 1 base, J lost 0 bases, and 15 bases lay in between. CDR1 SGHTA and CDR2 FQGNSA come from the germline V gene. The CDR3 spells CASSLVGAGPMNTEAFF. The CDR3 nucleotides read TGTGCCAGCAGCTTAGTGGGGGCAGGTCCCATGAACACTGAAGCTTTCTTT.

The V call is TRBV6-1, the J call TRBJ1-5; no reliable D call. The length of the CDR3 is 15 residues. Germline CDR1 reads MNHNS; CDR2 reads SASEGT. Trimming shortened V by 1 base and J by 1 base, and 8 bases separated the two germline ends. As DNA, the CDR3 is TGTGCCAGCAGTGAAGTCGCGTGGAGCAATCAGCCCCAGCATTTT. Amino acids: CASSEVAWSNQPQHF.

DNA for the CDR3: TGTGCCAGCAGCTTAAAACAGCACCTGAACACCGGGGAGCTGTTTTTT. Translated, it gives CASSLKQHLNTGELFF. The chain links TRBV7-3 to TRBJ2-2; D unresolved. Germline values: CDR1 SGHTA, CDR2 FQGTGA. The CDR3 sequence is 16 residues long. Trimming took 1 base from V and 1 from J, leaving 10 bases between them. Together with reference TRBV7-3 and TRBJ2-2, the CDR3 gives the full variable domain: GAGVSQTPSNKVTEKGKYVELRCDPISGHTALYWYRQSLGQGPEFLIYFQGTGAADDSGLPNDRFFAVRPEGSVSTLKIQRTERGDSAVYLCASSLKQHLNTGELFFGEGSRLTVL.

V usage is TRBV18 and J usage is TRBJ2-4; possible D gene TRBD1, 5 bases. This CDR3 comprises 14 residues. With 6 bases removed from V and 0 bases from J, the gap between germline ends came to 9 bases. Per the germline V gene, CDR1 is KGHSH and CDR2 is LQKENI. CDR3 in amino acids: CASSQGLAKNIQYF. The DNA for the CDR3 is TGTGCCAGCTCTCAGGGCCTAGCCAAAAACATTCAGTACTTC.

The chain combines TRBV28 with TRBJ1-1; D gene uncertain. V lost 7 bases to trimming and J lost 0 bases, with 21 bases between them. This CDR3 spans 17 amino acids. CDR1 and CDR2 from the germline V gene are MDHEN and SYDVKM. The DNA of the CDR3 is TGTGCCAGCACAATAATGTGGGCCGGCGGGATGAACACTGAAGCTTTCTTT. Encoded protein: CASTIMWAGGMNTEAFF.

This chain uses TRBV30 with TRBJ2-2; TRBD1 matches at 7 bases. Trimming cost V 0 bases and J 7 bases; bases outside gene matches: 5. Germline V gene data show CDR1 as GTSNPN and CDR2 as SVGIG (reference sequence). The CDR3 is 14 amino acids. As DNA, the CDR3 is TGTGCCTGGAGTGTACAAGGGGGCGGCGGGGAGCTGTTTTTT. Translating gives CAWSVQGGGGELFF.

The V and J genes are TRBV30 and TRBJ1-2; possible D gene TRBD1, 6 bases. The CDR3 is 16 amino acids. Trimming left V 3 bases short and J 5 bases short, with 22 bases between. Germline lookup yields CDR1 GTSNPN and CDR2 SVGIG (reference sequence). As DNA, the CDR3 is TGTGCCTGGAGCTTACCAGGGACAAGACGAGATTATGGCTACACCTTC. This codes for CAWSLPGTRRDYGYTF.

The CDR3 protein is CASSFERGVRFF. The CDR3 DNA reads TGTGCCAGCAGTTTCGAGCGGGGGGTTCGGTTCTTC. The rearrangement links TRBV27 to TRBJ2-1, with 9 bases matching TRBD2. Germline V CDR1 and CDR2: MNHEY, SMNVEV (reference sequence). V lost 3 bases, J lost 15 bases, and 6 bases stayed unmatched. The CDR3 totals 12 residues.

The V gene is TRBV6-6, the J gene TRBJ2-7, with D possibly TRBD1 on 6 matching bases. The CDR3 covers 15 residues. Germline V gene data show CDR1 as MNHNY and CDR2 as SVGAGI (reference sequence). V lost 4 bases, J lost 1 base, and 14 bases lay in between. CDR3 amino acids: CASSSPGHSSYEQYF. The CDR3, as DNA: TGTGCCAGCAGTTCCCCGGGACATTCTTCCTACGAGCAGTACTTC.

The CDR3 bases are TGTGCCATCCGTTGGCGGACAGACGATGAAGCTTTCTTT. It encodes CAIRWRTDDEAFF. The V call is TRBV10-3, the J call TRBJ1-1; the D gene is possibly TRBD1 (6 bases). The CDR3 spans 13 residues. V lost 8 bases and J lost 7, with 17 bases in between. The germline V gene has CDR1 ENHRY and CDR2 SYGVKD.

The V call is TRBV7-2, the J call TRBJ2-1; D is possibly TRBD1 (5 bases). Trimming took off 2 bases at V and 6 bases at J, with 14 bases between the two ends. This CDR3 comprises 15 residues. Germline CDR1 reads SGHTA; CDR2 reads FQGNSA. CDR3 nucleotides: TGTGCCAGCAGCTTATCAATACAGGTCATCAATGAGCAGTTCTTC. Protein sequence: CASSLSIQVINEQFF. The whole variable domain, filled in from reference TRBV7-2 and TRBJ2-1, reads GAGVSQSPSNKVTEKGKDVELRCDPISGHTALYWYRQSLGQGLEFLIYFQGNSAPDKSGLPSDRFSAERTGGSVSTLTIQRTQQEDSAVYLCASSLSIQVINEQFFGPGTRLTVL.

This chain joins TRBV10-2 and TRBJ2-7; possibly TRBD1 for D (6 bases). CDR3 length: 12 residues. CDR1 WSHSY and CDR2 SAAADI come from the germline V gene. The V and J ends lost 8 bases and 2 bases respectively, with 10 bases between them. The CDR3 loop is CASGGQTYEQYF. CDR3 nucleotide sequence: TGCGCCAGCGGTGGACAGACCTACGAGCAGTACTTC.

The V and J genes are TRBV7-2 and TRBJ2-1; TRBD2 might be the D (6 bases). The CDR3 spans 14 residues. Trimming removed 1 base from V and 10 bases from J, with 14 bases in between. Germline CDR1 and CDR2: SGHTA and FQGNSA. The CDR3 sequence is CASSLDPSGVEQFF. The CDR3 coding sequence is TGTGCCAGCAGCTTAGATCCCTCGGGGGTGGAGCAGTTCTTC.

CDR3 protein: CASSVGGLNYGYTF. DNA of the CDR3: TGTGCCAGCAGCGTAGGCGGTCTTAACTATGGCTACACCTTC. The V gene is TRBV9, the J gene TRBJ1-2; unclear D gene. Trimming took 0 bases from V and 1 from J, leaving 7 bases between them. The CDR3 is 14 amino acids. Germline V lookup: CDR1 SGDLS, CDR2 YYNGEE.

The rearrangement uses TRBV30 and TRBJ2-1, with 10 bases that match TRBD2. Germline assignment: CDR1 GTSNPN and CDR2 SVGIG (reference sequence). The CDR3 totals 18 residues. J gave up 0 bases and V 7 bases, and 15 bases lay outside the gene matches. CDR3 protein: CASAKSGGALSSYNEQFF. In DNA, the CDR3 is TGTGCCTCAGCCAAAAGCGGGGGGGCCCTGAGCTCCTACAATGAGCAGTTCTTC.

This sequence joins TRBV27 and TRBJ2-3; no clear D. This CDR3 comprises 13 residues. From germline, CDR1 is MNHEY and CDR2 SMNVEV (reference sequence). Trimming removed 6 bases from V and 4 bases from J, with 11 bases in between. CDR3 loop: CASRQQYPDTQYF. CDR3 in DNA: TGTGCCAGCAGGCAACAGTACCCAGATACGCAGTATTTT.

This rearrangement joins TRBV11-2 to TRBJ2-3; TRBD2 matches at 16 bases. The CDR3 totals 18 residues. With V trimmed by 3 bases and J by 0 bases, 3 bases remained unmatched. Germline V CDR1 and CDR2: SGHAT, FQNNGV. The CDR3 sequence: CASSLGLAGGLSTDTQYF. As DNA, the CDR3 is TGTGCCAGCAGCTTGGGACTAGCGGGGGGGCTGAGCACAGATACGCAGTATTTT.

The gene calls are TRBV5-6 and TRBJ1-6, with no clear D. The CDR3 runs 18 residues. V was cut by 0 bases and J by 0 bases, with 13 bases left in between. In germline, CDR1 is SGHDT, CDR2 YYEEEE. CDR3 in amino acids: CASSLAPGPSSYNSPLHF. In DNA, the CDR3 is TGTGCCAGCAGCTTGGCGCCAGGCCCGAGCTCCTATAATTCACCCCTCCACTTT.

The genes are TRBV5-6 and TRBJ1-1, with D possibly being TRBD1 (5 bases). The CDR3 is 15 residues long. With 2 bases removed from V and 4 bases from J, the gap between germline ends came to 15 bases. CDR1 and CDR2 from the germline V gene are SGHDT and YYEEEE. CDR3 residues: CASSLGVVVVTEAFF. The CDR3 DNA follows: TGTGCCAGCAGCTTAGGGGTGGTCGTCGTCACTGAAGCTTTCTTT.

The chain is built from TRBV7-3 and TRBJ2-5, with a tentative D call TRBD1 (6 bases). In germline, CDR1 is SGHTA, CDR2 FQGTGA. V lost 2 bases, J lost 2 bases, and 6 bases lay in between. The CDR3 consists of 13 residues. The CDR3 DNA reads as TGTGCCAGCAGCTTAGGACAGCAAGAGACCCAGTACTTC. It translates to CASSLGQQETQYF.

V usage is TRBV2 and J usage is TRBJ1-2; unclear D gene. This CDR3 region has 15 residues. Germline lookup yields CDR1 SNHLY and CDR2 FYNNEI. Trimming shortened V by 1 base and J by 8 bases, and 17 bases separated the two germline ends. The CDR3 spells CASSEGFALKSGYTF. The CDR3 nucleotides are TGTGCCAGCAGTGAAGGGTTTGCCCTAAAAAGCGGCTACACCTTC.

This clone was recorded once. This chain uses TRBV7-9 with TRBJ1-2; D is possibly TRBD1 (5 bases). The germline V and J ends were trimmed by 6 bases and 4 bases, with 15 bases remaining between them. This CDR3 comprises 14 residues. Per the germline V gene, CDR1 is SEHNR and CDR2 is FQNEAQ (reference sequence). The CDR3 region has the DNA TGTGCCAGCAGTTCCAATGACAGAGTCTATGGCTACACCTTC. Translated: CASSSNDRVYGYTF. Full variable domain (remainder filled in from reference TRBV7-9 and TRBJ1-2): DTGVSQNPRHKITKRGQNVTFRCDPISEHNRLYWYRQTLGQGPEFLTYFQNEAQLEKSRLLSDRFSAERPKGSFSTLEIQRTEQGDSAMYLCASSSNDRVYGYTFGSGTRLTVV.

The chain recombines TRBV5-8 with TRBJ1-5; 8 nucleotides align to TRBD1. With V trimmed by 4 bases and J by 1 base, 7 bases remained unmatched. From germline, CDR1 is SGHTS and CDR2 YDEGEE. This CDR3 spans 16 amino acids. The DNA for the CDR3 is TGTGCCAGCAGCAGAACAGGGGGTAGAAGCAATCAGCCCCAGCATTTT. Its protein product is CASSRTGGRSNQPQHF.

The chain combines TRBV19 with TRBJ1-5; 8 bases fit TRBD1. Germline V gene sequence: CDR1 LNHDA, CDR2 SQIVND (reference sequence). V lost 4 bases to trimming and J lost 9 bases; unmatched junction nucleotides: 8. CDR3 length: 14 amino acids. The chain's CDR3 is CASSRGTGEWPQHF. DNA of the CDR3: TGTGCCAGTAGTAGGGGGACAGGTGAATGGCCCCAGCATTTT.

The rearrangement joins TRBV19 to TRBJ1-4; the D is unclear. The CDR3 has 15 amino acids. The germline V and J ends were trimmed by 6 bases and 5 bases, with 16 bases remaining between them. Germline CDR1 is LNHDA and CDR2 is SQIVND (reference sequence). The CDR3 region is CASSSTGDPNEKLFF. DNA for the CDR3: TGTGCCAGTAGCTCAACTGGAGACCCGAATGAAAAACTGTTTTTT.

This clone was counted once. V is TRBV6-5 and J is TRBJ2-3; TRBD2 is a possible D gene (7 bases). CDR1 MNHEY and CDR2 SVGAGI come from the germline V gene. The CDR3 has 15 amino acids. V lost 0 bases to trimming and J lost 4 bases, with 11 bases between them. CDR3 nucleotide sequence: TGTGCCAGCAGTTACTCTCGGGGGGCCTCAGATACGCAGTATTTT. Protein product: CASSYSRGASDTQYF.

The rearrangement uses TRBV5-8 and TRBJ1-1; D may be TRBD1 (6 bases). V lost 7 bases, J lost 8 bases, and 15 bases lay in between. Germline V gives CDR1 SGHTS, CDR2 YDEGEE. The CDR3 spans 12 residues. The DNA of the CDR3 is TGTGCCAGCCATCACAGGGCGTCCGAAGCTTTCTTT. The encoded protein is CASHHRASEAFF.

This clone was counted only a few times. The chain has TRBV9 and TRBJ2-3, with 8 bases identical to TRBD2. V dropped 0 bases and J dropped 2; count of bases not matched to a gene: 11. Germline V gene lookup returns CDR1 SGDLS and CDR2 YYNGEE. CDR3 size: 18 residues. DNA for the CDR3: TGTGCCAGCAGCGTAGCTTCCAGCGGGGGACTATCCACAGATACGCAGTATTTT. It is translated as CASSVASSGGLSTDTQYF.

This rearrangement joins TRBV5-4 to TRBJ2-1; 7 bases agree with TRBD2. This CDR3 is built from 15 residues. J lost 4 bases, V lost 4 bases, and 8 bases had no gene match. The germline gives CDR1 SGHNT, CDR2 YYREEE (reference sequence). CDR3 loop: CASSHGGVRYNEQFF. The CDR3 DNA reads TGTGCCAGCAGCCATGGGGGGGTCAGATACAATGAGCAGTTCTTC.

V and J are TRBV4-3 and TRBJ1-2; D is uncertain. V was cut by 1 base and J by 4 bases, with 10 bases left in between. Germline-derived CDR1 and CDR2 are LGHNA and YSLEER. This CDR3 has 14 residues. The CDR3 nucleotides read TGCGCCAGCAGCCAAGTCCAGGAGGCCTATGGCTACACCTTC. Protein sequence: CASSQVQEAYGYTF.

In DNA form, the CDR3 reads TGTGCCAGCACCTTGACAGGGCTGGATAATGGCTACACCTTC. Protein sequence: CASTLTGLDNGYTF. The chain recombines TRBV7-9 with TRBJ1-2, with 7 nucleotides matching TRBD1. The CDR3 covers 14 residues. Losses at the gene ends were 7 bases for V and 6 bases for J; bases not matched to a gene: 11. The germline gives CDR1 SEHNR, CDR2 FQNEAQ (reference sequence).